A single sample is the source of the 2 T cell receptor beta chains below, sequenced in a study of OX40 agonist ivuxolimab in advanced cancers. Clones were read by immunoSEQ multiplex PCR, and TCRdb kept only the in-frame ones, dropping some. The table lists some 41,000 clones, 85% to 90% of them singletons, with 6% in the top ten. Sequences were derived from CD4+ or CD8+ T cells sorted from blood, sampled in a trial of the OX40 agonist ivuxolimab. Receptors were obtained from an adult with an advanced solid tumor such as melanoma, head and neck, liver or kidney cancer.

V usage is TRBV16 and J usage is TRBJ1-1; weak D call: TRBD1 (6 bases). The CDR3 is 13 amino acids. Trimming shortened V by 4 bases and J by 5 bases, and 11 bases separated the two germline ends. Per the germline V gene, CDR1 is KGHSY and CDR2 is FQNENV. CDR3 protein: CASSPGQQTEAFF. The CDR3, as DNA: TGTGCCAGCAGCCCAGGACAGCAAACTGAAGCTTTCTTT.

The J gene is TRBJ2-2, the V gene TRBV6-1; 11 nucleotides agree with TRBD1. The CDR3 consists of 16 residues. J was trimmed by 6 bases and V by 3 bases; bases with no gene match: 6. The germline gives CDR1 MNHNS, CDR2 SASEGT. Here the CDR3 reads CASSEIGQGAPGELFF. In DNA, the CDR3 is TGTGCCAGCAGTGAGATCGGACAGGGGGCACCCGGGGAGCTGTTTTTT.